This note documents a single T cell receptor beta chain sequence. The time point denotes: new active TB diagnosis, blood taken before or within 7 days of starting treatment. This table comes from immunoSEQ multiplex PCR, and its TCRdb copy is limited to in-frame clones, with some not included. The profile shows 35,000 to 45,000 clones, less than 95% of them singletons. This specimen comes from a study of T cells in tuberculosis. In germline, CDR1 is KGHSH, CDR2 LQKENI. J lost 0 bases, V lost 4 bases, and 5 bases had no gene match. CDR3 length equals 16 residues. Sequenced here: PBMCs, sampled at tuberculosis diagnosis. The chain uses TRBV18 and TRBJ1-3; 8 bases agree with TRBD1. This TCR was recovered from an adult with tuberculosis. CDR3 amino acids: CASSLGQAYSGNTIYF. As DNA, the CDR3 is TGTGCCAGCTCACTGGGACAGGCTTACTCTGGAAACACCATATATTTT.